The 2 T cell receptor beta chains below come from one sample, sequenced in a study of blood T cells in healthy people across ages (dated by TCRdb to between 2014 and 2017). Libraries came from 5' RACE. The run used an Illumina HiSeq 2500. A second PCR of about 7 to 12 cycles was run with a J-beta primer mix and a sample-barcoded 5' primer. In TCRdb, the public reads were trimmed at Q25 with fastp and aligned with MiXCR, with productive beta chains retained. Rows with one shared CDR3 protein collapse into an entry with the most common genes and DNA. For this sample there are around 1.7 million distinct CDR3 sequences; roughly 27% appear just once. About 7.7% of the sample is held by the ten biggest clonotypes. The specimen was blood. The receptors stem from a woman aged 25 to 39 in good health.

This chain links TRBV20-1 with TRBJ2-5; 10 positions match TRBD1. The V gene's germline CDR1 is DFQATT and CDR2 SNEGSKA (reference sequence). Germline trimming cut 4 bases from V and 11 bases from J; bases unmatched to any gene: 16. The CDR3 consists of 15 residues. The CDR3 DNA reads TGCAGTGCTACTCCCGGGACAGGGGTAGTAGATGAGCAGTACTTC. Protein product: CSATPGTGVVDEQYF.

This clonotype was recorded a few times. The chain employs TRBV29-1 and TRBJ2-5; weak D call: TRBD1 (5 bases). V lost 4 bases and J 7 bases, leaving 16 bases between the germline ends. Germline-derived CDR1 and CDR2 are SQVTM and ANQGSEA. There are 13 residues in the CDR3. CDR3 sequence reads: CSVAPKGYGTQYF. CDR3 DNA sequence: TGCAGCGTTGCCCCCAAGGGGTATGGGACCCAGTACTTC.